Below are 5 T cell receptor beta chains sequenced from a single sample in a study of cytomegalovirus exposure and HLA in healthy donors. Vbeta (60) and Jbeta (13) primers were used in the PCR. Sequencing was performed with immunoSEQ multiplex PCR; in TCRdb, only in-frame clones are kept and a portion is missing. The sample includes approximately 220,000 clones, around 80% of them seen just once. The specimen sequenced was PBMCs. Receptors originate from a man aged 35 to 55 in good health and CMV-seropositive.

Only a few counts were recorded for this clone. The chain carries TRBV4-1 and TRBJ1-5; D is ambiguous. Per germline, CDR1 MGHRA and CDR2 YSYEKL. The length of the CDR3 is 18 residues. V gave up 0 bases and J gave up 7 bases, with 22 bases separating them. The CDR3 bases are TGCGCCAGCAGCCAAGATCCGACCGCTGTTTCCGCGGTCCAGCCCCAGCATTTT. This encodes CASSQDPTAVSAVQPQHF.

The rearrangement links TRBV5-6 to TRBJ2-5; possible D gene TRBD2, 7 bases. Germline V gene sequence: CDR1 SGHDT, CDR2 YYEEEE. V lost 0 bases and J lost 9, with 18 bases in between. This CDR3 is built from 15 residues. CDR3 amino acids: CASSLVGGAPLAQYF. Here the CDR3 DNA reads TGTGCCAGCAGCTTGGTAGGGGGGGCCCCGTTGGCCCAGTACTTC.

The chain joins TRBV27 to TRBJ2-7; 7 nucleotides match TRBD1. Germline CDR1 is MNHEY and CDR2 is SMNVEV (reference sequence). With V trimmed by 3 bases and J by 1 base, 6 bases remained unmatched. The CDR3 is made up of 15 amino acids. The CDR3 nucleotides read TGTGCCAGCAGTTTTGGGGGACAGCATTCCTACGAGCAGTACTTC. Encoded protein: CASSFGGQHSYEQYF.

V is TRBV7-9 and J is TRBJ2-7, with D perhaps matching TRBD1 (6 bases). The CDR3 covers 14 residues. The V gene lost 3 bases and the J gene lost 1 base, with 10 bases spanning the gap. Germline V gene sequence: CDR1 SEHNR, CDR2 FQNEAQ (reference sequence). The CDR3 loop reads CASSFSQGSYEQYV. CDR3 sequence (DNA): TGTGCCAGCAGCTTCTCACAGGGTTCCTACGAGCAGTACGTC.

J is TRBJ1-5 and V is TRBV19; D is undetermined. This CDR3 contains 14 residues. V was pared by 5 bases and J by 0 bases, with 8 bases between. Germline-derived CDR1 and CDR2 are LNHDA and SQIVND (reference sequence). The CDR3 sequence is CASSRQRSNQPQHF. The CDR3 coding sequence is TGTGCCAGTAGTCGGCAGCGTAGCAATCAGCCCCAGCATTTT.